This T cell receptor (beta chain) was captured in a study of human T cells and chemical hapten exposure (dated by TCRdb to 2020 to 2023). Regarding the study in general: For sensitization, 2% DPC in acetone was applied to a 2 cm by 2 cm area of upper inner arm skin. Patch testing on the upper back used Finn chambers containing 0.01% DPC, with scoring done after 6 days according to International Contact Dermatitis Research Group standards. Libraries were pooled for sequencing, and per-sample TCR yields varied mainly because of small differences in library volumes within the pool. Blood for TCR sequencing was provided by twenty-nine alopecia patients at one to four time points (pre-sensitization, 2, 6 and 24 weeks). The mostly female patient cohort included alopecia areata with under or over 50% scalp involvement, alopecia totalis and alopecia universalis. The study tracked peripheral blood TCR repertoire changes in vivo during primary and secondary sensitization to the hapten diphenylcyclopropenone (DPC) in alopecia patients. Throughout the study period of roughly five months, patients also received therapeutic DPC doses to the scalp every week. Blood samples were taken from patients before sensitization (week 0) and at 2, 6 and about 24 weeks after DPC sensitization.

V lost 0 bases and J lost 10 bases, and the count of bases not matched to a germline gene is 3. Inclusive of the bounding cysteine and phenylalanine, the CDR3 is 14 residues long. Here the CDR3 DNA is all that survives: 42 bases in frame from base 1. CDR1 is given as SGHRS and CDR2 as YFSETQ, both from the germline V gene. The library was prepared using RACE. The instrument was a NextSeq 500. Library preparation attached unique molecular identifiers to individual cDNA molecules for quantitative, reproducible TCR counting. Both TCR alpha and TCR beta chains were sequenced from each blood RNA sample. The original methods were these. Samples had a median of about 90,000 TCRs, with a range from about 23,224 to 750,000. The Decombinator software suite was used to annotate the V, J and CDR3 of the TCR reads. To make PS versus PT1 abundance plots, every sample was subsampled to the same number of TCRs (28,000). Expanded TCRs were defined as absent before sensitization and observed at least eight times at the 2-week time point. In TCRdb, the public reads were trimmed at Q25 with fastp and aligned with MiXCR, with productive beta chains retained. Duplicate CDR3 protein sequences are folded into a single record with the most common DNA and genes. The authors' filters were not applied to this entry. For this sample the table gives 180,000 or so distinct CDR3 sequences, of which approximately 20% were detected only once. Approximately 6.4% of the sample lies in the top ten.

The time point tag for this specimen amounts to: patch test 1, 2 weeks after DPC sensitization. The sample's treatment or condition, from its label and the paper: therapeutic diphenylcyclopropenone sensitization with weekly scalp DPC. At each patch-test visit, blood was drawn before the patch test was applied. To be eligible, patients had to be aged 18 to 70, diagnosed with alopecia and judged suitable for DPC therapy, while pregnant patients were excluded. Unfractionated whole blood was collected in Tempus Blood RNA tubes, and total RNA was extracted from that blood. This clonotype was counted between two and nine times. Its antigen is still unknown. The record has no base qualities; no much larger clone is one base away. What the authors observed across the whole study: The number of TCRs above 1 in 1000 frequency did not change with DPC sensitization; there was no evidence of global repertoire structure alterations. Patch test score correlated positively with the number of PT1 expanded TCRs, reaching significance at thresholds 8, 16 and 32 but not at 4. Significantly more large CDR3 similarity clusters were formed by expanded TCRs than by pre-sensitization or healthy control sets, consistent with antigen-driven responses. Alopecia, a presumed autoimmune disease, was present in all patients, so the immune response of the patients might differ from that of healthy individuals. Repeated subsampling changed both the strength of the expansion versus patch-test correlation and the threshold at which that correlation became significant.

The rearrangement combines TRBV5-1 with TRBJ1-4, with 10 bases aligning to TRBD1. This clonotype was sampled from a woman between 45 and 60 years old with alopecia areata. Some clones in this sample may be carry-over from other donors' samples. This material consisted of whole blood, taken in connection with sensitization to the hapten diphenylcyclopropenone (DPC). The CDR3 corresponds to CASSLETGGGKLFF. In nucleotides, the sequence is TGCGCCAGCAGCTTGGAGACAGGGGGCGGAAAACTGTTTTTT.